The 15 T cell receptor beta chains below all came from one sample that was sequenced in a study of T-cell reconstitution after alpha-beta-depleted transplantation in children. The library targeted TCRbeta and was prepared with unique molecular identifiers. TCRdb recomputed calls from the PCR reads with MiXCR, one row per CDR3 protein. The sample lists 550,000 to 800,000 distinct CDR3 sequences; about 12% were seen once. The material was PBMCs, obtained before TCRalphabeta/CD19-depleted stem cell transplant. Receptor source: a girl aged 2-9 years with congenital amegakaryocytic thrombocytopenia, due to receive a stem cell transplant.

This clonotype has more than one count but fewer than ten. The J gene is TRBJ1-1, the V gene TRBV29-1, with D hard to call. From germline, CDR1 is SQVTM and CDR2 ANQGSEA. The CDR3 extends over 10 amino acids. V lost 3 bases and J lost 8, with 7 bases in between. The CDR3 sequence is CSVEVGEAFF. The DNA for the CDR3 is TGCAGCGTTGAGGTTGGGGAAGCTTTCTTT.

This clonotype was observed at least ten times. The CDR3 sequence: CSARGFGETQYF. The DNA for the CDR3 is TGCAGTGCTAGGGGGTTTGGGGAGACCCAGTACTTC. The rearrangement joins TRBV20-1 to TRBJ2-5; D remains unclear. From germline, CDR1 is DFQATT and CDR2 SNEGSKA (reference sequence). This CDR3 contains 12 residues. Trimming left V 3 bases short and J 5 bases short, with 10 bases between.

This chain links TRBV12-3 or TRBV12-4 with TRBJ2-1; the D gene is possibly TRBD1 (6 bases). Trimming stripped 3 bases from V and 5 bases from J, with 11 bases between. This CDR3 comprises 14 residues. The CDR3 is CASSFWDNNNEQFF. The CDR3 DNA sequence: TGTGCCAGCAGTTTCTGGGACAATAACAATGAGCAGTTCTTC.

This clonotype was observed a few times. CDR3 sequence reads: CASSPGSTGGNTEAFF. CDR3 nucleotides: TGTGCCAGCAGCCCCGGGTCGACAGGAGGGAACACTGAAGCTTTCTTT. V usage is TRBV7-8 and J usage is TRBJ1-1; maybe TRBD1 (6 bases). There are 16 residues in the CDR3. Germline V gene sequence: CDR1 SGHVS, CDR2 FQNEAQ. Trimming pared 5 bases from V and 1 base from J, leaving 17 bases between.

This clonotype appeared many times. The chain couples TRBV5-1 to TRBJ1-1; TRBD1 is a possible D gene (6 bases). CDR1 is SGHRS, CDR2 YFSETQ, per germline. The V and J ends lost 4 bases and 5 bases respectively, with 15 bases between them. The CDR3 extends over 14 amino acids. DNA for the CDR3: TGCGCCAGCAGCCCGACTCAGGGGTGGACTGAAGCTTTCTTT. Protein product: CASSPTQGWTEAFF.

CDR3 loop: CASSPEQGATDTQYF. The CDR3 DNA sequence: TGTGCCAGCAGCCCAGAACAGGGGGCGACAGATACGCAGTATTTT. The chain has TRBV13 and TRBJ2-3, with 9 nucleotides matching TRBD1. CDR1 is PRHDT, CDR2 FYEKMQ, per germline (reference sequence). J lost 3 bases, V lost 5 bases, and 6 bases had no gene match. This CDR3 is built from 15 residues.

Notes on this clonotype: A much larger clone lies one base from this, so it may be a read error. The rearrangement links TRBV12-3 or TRBV12-4 to TRBJ1-1; TRBD1 matches at 8 bases. This CDR3 is 14 amino acids long. In nucleotides, the CDR3 is TGTGCCAGCAGGAGACAGGGGCGGGGCACTGAAACTTTCTTT. This codes for CASRRQGRGTETFF.

V is TRBV7-9 and J is TRBJ2-3; D tentatively reads TRBD1 or TRBD2 (5 bases each). V was cut by 9 bases and J by 3 bases, with 13 bases left in between. CDR3 length equals 13 residues. CDR1 is SEHNR, CDR2 FQNEAQ, per germline (reference sequence). Here the CDR3 reads CASGGDGTDTQYF. CDR3 nucleotides: TGTGCCAGTGGGGGAGACGGGACAGATACGCAGTATTTT.

This clonotype was observed a handful of times. This chain connects TRBV20-1 to TRBJ2-7; D remains ambiguous. The CDR3 runs to 14 residues. Germline CDR1 DFQATT, CDR2 SNEGSKA (reference sequence). Between the trimmed V and J ends, which lost 5 bases and 0 bases, there was a span of 14 bases. The CDR3 nucleotides are TGCAGTGCTCTTAGGGCTAGTCCCTCCTACGAGCAGTACTTC. Protein: CSALRASPSYEQYF.

As regards this clonotype: A much larger clone differs by one base, so this may be a read error. The V gene is TRBV29-1, the J gene TRBJ2-4; D call uncertain. The V and J ends lost 6 bases and 6 bases respectively, with 18 bases between them. Per germline, CDR1 SQVTM and CDR2 ANQGSEA. The length of the CDR3 is 14 residues. CDR3 in DNA: TGCAGCGTCTCCCGCGACATGGTGGGAAACATTCAGTACTTC. Its translation is CSVSRDMVGNIQYF.

The chain uses TRBV6-1 and TRBJ2-7; 10 nucleotides line up with TRBD1. The length of the CDR3 is 16 residues. Germline CDR1 reads MNHNS; CDR2 reads SASEGT. The V segment lost 7 bases and the J segment 5 bases; nucleotides outside the gene matches: 14. CDR3 DNA: TGTGCCAGCACCTCACTTGCGGGACAGGGGTTCCACGAGCAGTACTTC. Residues: CASTSLAGQGFHEQYF.

Many counts were recorded for this clonotype. The chain joins TRBV12-3 or TRBV12-4 to TRBJ2-7; 10 bases map to TRBD1. The CDR3 spans 13 residues. The trim removed 6 bases at V and 4 bases at J, leaving 3 bases unmatched. CDR3 nucleotide sequence: TGTGCCAGCAGAAGGGACAGGGGTTACGAGCAGTACTTC. This sequence encodes CASRRDRGYEQYF.

Many counts were recorded for this clonotype. This chain links TRBV3-1 with TRBJ2-3; possibly TRBD2 for D (7 bases). Germline CDR1 LGHDT, CDR2 YNNKEL (reference sequence). This CDR3 has 14 residues. Trimming stripped 8 bases from V and 3 bases from J, with 15 bases between. As DNA, the CDR3 is TGTGCCAGCGGGGGCGGGAGATGGACAGATACGCAGTATTTT. Amino acid sequence: CASGGGRWTDTQYF.

This clonotype showed up just a few times. The rearrangement joins TRBV7-9 to TRBJ1-2; no clear D gene. Germline V CDR1 and CDR2: SEHNR, FQNEAQ (reference sequence). V shed 1 base and J shed 4 bases, with 13 bases lying between them. This CDR3 is 15 amino acids long. In DNA form, the CDR3 reads TGTGCCAGCAGCTTAGGATGGAATGTGGTCTATGGCTACACCTTC. Protein sequence: CASSLGWNVVYGYTF.

This clonotype was detected ten times or more. The chain employs TRBV5-1 and TRBJ2-5; weak D call: TRBD1 (6 bases). The germline V gene has CDR1 SGHRS and CDR2 YFSETQ. This CDR3 is 14 amino acids long. Trimming stripped 4 bases from V and 2 bases from J, with 12 bases between. The CDR3 nucleotides are TGCGCCAGCAGCCTAGGACAGAAGCAAGAGACCCAGTACTTC. Encoded protein: CASSLGQKQETQYF.